The text below deals with one T cell receptor beta chain. Its antigen is not known. Use of 60 Vbeta and 13 Jbeta primers characterized the PCR. Sequencing used immunoSEQ multiplex PCR; TCRdb keeps in-frame clones, though not all of them. Of roughly 180,000 clones in the sample, approximately 81% are singletons; the top ten hold 2.4%. The data derive from a study of cytomegalovirus exposure and HLA in healthy donors. Whole-study findings and limits: It was reported that the classifier diagnosed cytomegalovirus status with high specificity and sensitivity in both the original and validation cohorts.

Sequenced sample: PBMCs. The receptor was derived from a male donor in good health and CMV-seronegative.

CDR3 sequence reads: CASSEYMDRVSGNTIYF. In DNA form, the CDR3 reads TGTGCCAGCAGTGAATACATGGACAGGGTCTCTGGAAACACCATATATTTT. The V and J genes are TRBV25-1 and TRBJ1-3; 8 bases line up with TRBD1. Trimming at V came to 0 bases and at J to 0 bases, leaving 4 bases not matched to a gene. This CDR3 is 17 amino acids long. CDR1 is MGHDK, CDR2 SYGVNS, per germline.